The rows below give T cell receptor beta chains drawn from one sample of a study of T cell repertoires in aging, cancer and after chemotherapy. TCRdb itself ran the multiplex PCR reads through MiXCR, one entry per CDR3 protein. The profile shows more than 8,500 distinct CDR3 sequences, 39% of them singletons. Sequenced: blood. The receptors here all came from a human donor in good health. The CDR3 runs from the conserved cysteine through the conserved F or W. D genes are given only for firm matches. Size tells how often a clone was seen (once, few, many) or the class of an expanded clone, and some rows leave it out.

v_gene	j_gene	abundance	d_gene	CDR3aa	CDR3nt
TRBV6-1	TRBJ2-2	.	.	CASNDFGELFF	TGTGCCAGCAATGACTTCGGGGAGCTGTTTTTT
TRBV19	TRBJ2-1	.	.	CASSIVGTYNEQFF	TGTGCCAGTAGTATCGTTGGAACCTACAATGAGCAGTTCTTC
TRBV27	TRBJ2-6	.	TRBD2	CASGGDAGANVLTF	TGTGCCAGCGGGGGGGATGCTGGGGCCAACGTCCTGACTTTC
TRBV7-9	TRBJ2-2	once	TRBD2	CASSGEASGSGWELFF	TGTGCCAGCAGCGGGGAAGCTAGCGGGAGTGGTTGGGAGCTGTTTTTT
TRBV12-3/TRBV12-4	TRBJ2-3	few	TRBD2	CASSPSGGASATQYF	TGTGCCAGCAGTCCTAGCGGGGGGGCATCGGCTACGCAGTATTTT
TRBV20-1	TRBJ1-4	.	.	CSARGGTLRDEKLFF	TGCAGTGCTAGGGGAGGGACCTTGCGAGATGAAAAACTGTTTTTT
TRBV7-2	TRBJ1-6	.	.	CASSSGGSGSPLHF	TGTGCCAGCAGCTCTGGGGGGTCCGGGTCACCCCTCCACTTT
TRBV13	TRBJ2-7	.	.	CASSLTDEQYF	TGCGCCAGCAGCTTGACAGACGAGCAGTACTTC
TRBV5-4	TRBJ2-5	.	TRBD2	CASSRSEAGGWETQYF	TGTGCCAGCAGCCGATCGGAAGCGGGGGGTTGGGAGACCCAGTACTTC
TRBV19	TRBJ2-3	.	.	CASSFQSTDTQYF	TGTGCCAGTAGTTTCCAAAGCACAGATACGCAGTATTTT
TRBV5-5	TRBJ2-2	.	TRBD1	CASSLWRQGAGELFF	TGTGCCAGCAGCTTGTGGAGACAGGGCGCCGGGGAGCTGTTTTTT
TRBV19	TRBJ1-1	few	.	CASIKDGYTEAFF	TGTGCCAGTATAAAGGACGGCTACACTGAAGCTTTCTTT
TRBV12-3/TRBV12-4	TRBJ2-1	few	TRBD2	CASSLGWEGYEQFF	TGTGCCAGCAGTTTAGGGTGGGAGGGTTATGAGCAGTTCTTC
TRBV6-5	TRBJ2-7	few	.	CASSLAPRTPSYEQYF	TGTGCCAGCAGTCTAGCGCCTCGTACCCCCTCCTACGAGCAGTACTTC
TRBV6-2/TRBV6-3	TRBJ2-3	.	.	CASSHGGLWRPDTQYF	TGTGCCAGCAGCCACGGAGGACTATGGCGCCCAGATACGCAGTATTTT
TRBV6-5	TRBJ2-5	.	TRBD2	CASSPGLAEKETQYF	TGTGCCAGCTCCCCGGGACTAGCGGAAAAAGAGACCCAGTACTTC
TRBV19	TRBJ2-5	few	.	CASSDPRSEGKETQYF	TGTGCCAGTAGTGACCCAAGGTCCGAGGGAAAAGAGACCCAGTACTTC
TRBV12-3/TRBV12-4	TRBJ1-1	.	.	CASSLVNTEAFF	TGTGCCAGCAGTTTAGTGAACACTGAAGCTTTCTTT
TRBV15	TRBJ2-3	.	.	CDTSREPRGSDTQYF	TGTGACACCAGCAGAGAGCCGAGGGGATCAGATACGCAGTATTTT
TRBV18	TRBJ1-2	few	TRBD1	CASSPRQGPEYGYTF	TGTGCCAGCTCACCCCGACAGGGGCCAGAGTATGGCTACACCTTC
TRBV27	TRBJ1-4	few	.	CAIEETGNEKLFF	TGTGCCATAGAGGAGACTGGAAATGAAAAACTGTTTTTT
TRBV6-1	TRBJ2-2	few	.	CASSEAIGVPGELFF	TGTGCCAGCAGTGAAGCAATAGGGGTTCCGGGGGAGCTGTTTTTT
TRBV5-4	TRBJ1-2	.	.	CASSLVGSGVRGYTF	TGTGCCAGCAGCTTGGTGGGGTCAGGGGTGCGCGGCTACACCTTC
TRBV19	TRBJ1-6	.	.	CASSPLGSGSPLHF	TGTGCCAGTAGTCCCCTCGGGTCCGGTTCACCCCTCCACTTT
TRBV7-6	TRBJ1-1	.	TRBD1	CASSLLGQGGTTEAFF	TGTGCCAGCAGCTTACTCGGACAGGGGGGGACCACTGAAGCTTTCTTT
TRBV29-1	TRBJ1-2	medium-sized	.	CSVEGGGVPYGYTF	TGCAGCGTTGAAGGGGGCGGAGTACCCTATGGCTACACCTTC
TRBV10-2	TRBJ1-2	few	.	CASSTATGYGYTF	TGCGCCAGCAGCACCGCGACGGGGTATGGCTACACCTTC